Sequencing of this TCR beta chain was carried out in a study of blood T cell repertoires in COVID-19. In the original analysis: From reference gene primer amplification, estimates of nucleated cell counts were derived. Assay: immunoSEQ multiplex PCR; the TCRdb copy retains only in-frame clones and omits some. V, J and clone size derive from that table, while D and trimming were established from the DNA sequence. The table records about 120,000 clones, roughly 89% of them present only once. Clinical history as reported by participants underpinned cohort assignment. Sequences were obtained from PBMCs or T cells enriched from blood (not recorded which). This TCR was sampled from a woman aged 30 to 39 who had recovered from COVID-19.

The CDR3: CASSVMGAGDTQYF. The CDR3 region has the DNA TGTGCCAGCAGCGTAATGGGGGCGGGAGATACGCAGTATTTT. The V call is TRBV9, the J call TRBJ2-3; a weak D match, TRBD1 (6 bases). The CDR3 consists of 14 residues. The V gene's germline CDR1 is SGDLS and CDR2 YYNGEE. The V end lost 1 base, the J end lost 5 bases, and 11 bases lay between the germline ends.